The T cell receptor (beta chain) described here comes from a study of Tregs in tolerant kidney transplant recipients. Overall study findings and caveats: Validation in larger populations is needed because few patients were studied. The most relevant donor-specific Treg TCRbeta repertoire apparently came from expansion with activated donor B cells.

With regard to this clone: Antigen unknown.

Germline-derived CDR1 and CDR2 are SGHRS and YFSETQ. Deletions cut 0 bases from V and 4 bases from J, with 13 bases between. This CDR3 comprises 15 residues. TCRdb's copy holds only in-frame clones and misses some; the assay was immunoSEQ multiplex PCR. The sample shows under 300,000 clones, around 81% of them seen only once. Sequencing was carried out using CD4+ T cells from blood. This sequence was found in a human donor in good health. V usage is TRBV5-1 and J usage is TRBJ2-5; a weak D match, TRBD2 (6 bases). The CDR3 sequence: CASSLVVGSPETQYF. As DNA, the CDR3 is TGCGCCAGCAGCTTGGTTGTCGGGAGCCCAGAGACCCAGTACTTC.